This T cell receptor beta chain was obtained from a study of T cell changes during pregnancy in multiple sclerosis. Sequenced by immunoSEQ multiplex PCR; TCRdb stores in-frame clones only, minus some. Of around 84,000 clones in the sample, around 94% were seen once. V was cut by 5 bases and J by 5 bases, with 31 bases left in between. The CDR3 has 19 amino acids. Germline-derived CDR1 and CDR2 are SGHDT and YYEEEE. This TCR was recovered from a female donor in good health, enrolled as a control in a pregnancy study. Sample: peripheral blood, taken in the second trimester of pregnancy. This sequence joins TRBV5-6 and TRBJ2-5, with D perhaps TRBD2 (6 bases). CDR3 in amino acids: CASSSWQKDRFGGKETQYF. Here the CDR3 DNA reads TGTGCCAGCAGTTCATGGCAGAAGGACCGCTTTGGCGGGAAGGAGACCCAGTACTTC.